This T cell receptor beta chain was sequenced in a study of cytomegalovirus exposure and HLA in healthy donors. Points from the study as a whole: For TCR beta chains, V- and J-gene trimming was later linked to a missense DCLRE1C variant. Highly shared sequence variants in one cluster were likely a sequencing artifact.

As to this clone: Antigen unknown.

Use of 60 Vbeta and 13 Jbeta primers characterized the PCR. Data came from immunoSEQ multiplex PCR; TCRdb stores just in-frame clones and leaves some out. The sample yields roughly 100,000 clones, just over 70% seen once. The CDR3 is 14 amino acids. Trimming cost V 4 bases and J 8 bases; bases outside gene matches: 6. The V gene's germline CDR1 is SEHNR and CDR2 FQNEAQ (reference sequence). Sequenced input: PBMCs. The receptor was derived from a boy younger than 18 in good health and CMV-seronegative. This chain uses TRBV7-9 with TRBJ2-1, with 9 bases lining up with TRBD2. CDR3 sequence (DNA): TGTGCCAGCAGCTCCTCGGGACTAGCCGATGAGCAGTTCTTC. Encoded protein: CASSSSGLADEQFF.